Below are 26 T cell receptor beta chains sequenced from a single sample in a study of OX40 agonist ivuxolimab in advanced cancers. Receptors were amplified or captured by the immunoSEQ multiplex PCR assay. The source is immuneACCESS, and TCRdb retained only in-frame sequences with V and J called. Part of the clones is not carried over; for the studies checked, unresolved V genes explain less than half of this, and the remainder is unexplained. The sample table contains around 140,000 clones; only one count was recorded for about 92% of them. The top ten constitute approximately 1% of the sample. Sequences were derived from CD4+ or CD8+ T cells sorted from blood, sampled in a trial of the OX40 agonist ivuxolimab. The receptors were gathered from an adult with an advanced solid tumor such as melanoma, head and neck, liver or kidney cancer.

The chain recombines TRBV19 with TRBJ2-7; TRBD1 or TRBD2 may be the D gene (5 bases each). Trimming stripped 5 bases from V and 3 bases from J, with 17 bases between. Germline V gene sequence: CDR1 LNHDA, CDR2 SQIVND (reference sequence). The CDR3 is made up of 15 amino acids. CDR3 residues: CASSAWGTGFYEQYF. The CDR3 bases are TGTGCCAGTAGTGCGTGGGGGACGGGATTCTACGAGCAGTACTTC. Complete variable domain (other parts from reference TRBV19 and TRBJ2-7): DGGITQSPKYLFRKEGQNVTLSCEQNLNHDAMYWYRQDPGQGLRLIYYSQIVNDFQKGDIAEGYSVSREKKESFPLTVTSAQKNPTAFYLCASSAWGTGFYEQYFGPGTRLTVT.

The chain links TRBV7-2 to TRBJ2-5; D tentatively reads TRBD1 or TRBD2 (5 bases each). CDR3 length: 13 amino acids. Trimming took 4 bases from V and 1 from J, leaving 7 bases between them. Germline V gene sequence: CDR1 SGHTA, CDR2 FQGNSA. CDR3 coding DNA: TGTGCCAGCAGCTCGGGGCCCCAAGAGACCCAGTACTTC. Protein: CASSSGPQETQYF. Full variable domain (remainder filled in from reference TRBV7-2 and TRBJ2-5): GAGVSQSPSNKVTEKGKDVELRCDPISGHTALYWYRQSLGQGLEFLIYFQGNSAPDKSGLPSDRFSAERTGGSVSTLTIQRTQQEDSAVYLCASSSGPQETQYFGPGTRLLVL.

The chain uses TRBV7-2 and TRBJ1-6; possibly TRBD1 for D (5 bases). V lost 6 bases and J lost 7, with 19 bases in between. The CDR3 runs 16 residues. Germline V gives CDR1 SGHTA, CDR2 FQGNSA. CDR3 DNA: TGTGCCAGCAGACTTCTTAGGGGAAATGGGAATTCACCCCTCCACTTT. This sequence encodes CASRLLRGNGNSPLHF. The full variable domain, in which reference TRBV7-2 and TRBJ1-6 provide the parts outside the CDR3, is GAGVSQSPSNKVTEKGKDVELRCDPISGHTALYWYRQSLGQGLEFLIYFQGNSAPDKSGLPSDRFSAERTGGSVSTLTIQRTQQEDSAVYLCASRLLRGNGNSPLHFGNGTRLTVT.

This sequence joins TRBV21-1 and TRBJ1-2; the D segment call TRBD1 is taken from the table without a DNA check. TRBV21-1 is listed as a pseudogene. The CDR3 contains 15 residues. The CDR3 loop reads CASSKQNSFLKGYTF. In DNA, the CDR3 is TGTGCCAGCAGCAAACAGAACAGCTTTCTAAAAGGATACACCTTC.

This clone was recorded only once. The chain couples TRBV19 to TRBJ1-1; possible D gene TRBD1, 5 bases. This CDR3 has 15 residues. Looked up from germline, CDR1 is LNHDA and CDR2 is SQIVND (reference sequence). V was trimmed by 2 bases and J by 0 bases, leaving 10 bases between them. CDR3 in DNA: TGTGCCAGTAGTATACCTTGGGGCCTGAACACTGAAGCTTTCTTT. Translated: CASSIPWGLNTEAFF.

As concerns this clone: Additional DNA sequences in this sample encode the identical CDR3. The V gene is TRBV7-2, the J gene TRBJ1-1; D not certain. This CDR3 region has 16 residues. The germline gives CDR1 SGHTA, CDR2 FQGNSA. V was cut by 1 base and J by 5 bases, with 17 bases left in between. CDR3 nucleotides: TGTGCCAGCAGCTTAGTAGGTGGTGGTGGAGGGACTGAAGCTTTCTTT. Residues: CASSLVGGGGGTEAFF.

The chain uses TRBV5-6 and TRBJ1-1, with 8 positions matching TRBD1. V lost 4 bases and J lost 7; bases outside the gene matches: 6. The CDR3 runs to 13 residues. Germline-derived CDR1 and CDR2 are SGHDT and YYEEEE. The CDR3 spells CASSPTGGSEAFF. CDR3 nucleotide sequence: TGTGCCAGCAGCCCCACAGGGGGGAGTGAAGCTTTCTTT.

This chain uses TRBV6-5 with TRBJ2-3; TRBD2 is a possible D gene (6 bases). The V end lost 0 bases, the J end lost 3 bases, and 10 bases lay between the germline ends. This CDR3 has 15 residues. Germline V gives CDR1 MNHEY, CDR2 SVGAGI. CDR3 DNA sequence: TGTGCCAGCAGTTACTCGGGGGGACGGACAGATACGCAGTATTTT. Translating gives CASSYSGGRTDTQYF.

The chain employs TRBV28 and TRBJ2-3; 7 positions agree with TRBD2. This CDR3 is built from 13 residues. V lost 3 bases to trimming and J lost 13 bases; unmatched junction nucleotides: 10. Per the germline V gene, CDR1 is MDHEN and CDR2 is SYDVKM. The CDR3 sequence: CASSLPERDPKYF. The CDR3 region has the DNA TGTGCCAGCAGTTTGCCGGAGCGGGACCCAAAGTATTTT.

This chain uses TRBV4-1 with TRBJ2-7; maybe TRBD1 (5 bases). Germline assignment: CDR1 MGHRA and CDR2 YSYEKL. The V and J ends lost 2 bases and 2 bases respectively, with 13 bases between them. This CDR3 comprises 15 residues. The CDR3 DNA reads as TGCGCCAGCAGCCAACCGCGCGTGGGGCCCTACGAGCAGTACTTC. Its translation is CASSQPRVGPYEQYF.

The chain links TRBV19 to TRBJ2-1; 7 bases align to TRBD1. V gave up 7 bases and J gave up 8 bases; unmatched junction bases: 20. The CDR3 has 17 residues. Germline V gives CDR1 LNHDA, CDR2 SQIVND (reference sequence). CDR3 loop: CASTEDGTAHLGDEQFF. The DNA of the CDR3 is TGTGCCAGTACTGAGGACGGGACAGCCCACCTTGGGGATGAGCAGTTCTTC.

The CDR3: CSAGLQGSEQYF. The CDR3 region has the DNA TGCAGCGCCGGACTACAGGGGTCCGAGCAGTACTTC. The chain uses TRBV29-1 and TRBJ2-7, with D perhaps matching TRBD1 (7 bases). V dropped 7 bases and J dropped 6 bases, with 16 bases sitting between them. Per the germline V gene, CDR1 is SQVTM and CDR2 is ANQGSEA. The CDR3 loop spans 12 amino acids.

The V gene is TRBV6-1, the J gene TRBJ1-5, with D perhaps matching TRBD1 (6 bases). CDR1 is MNHNS, CDR2 SASEGT, per germline. V gave up 6 bases and J gave up 9 bases, with 15 bases separating them. The length of the CDR3 is 13 residues. CDR3 protein: CASRFTGSRPQHF. The CDR3 DNA sequence: TGTGCCAGCAGATTTACAGGGTCTAGGCCCCAGCATTTT.

CDR3 residues: CASRSGSNYGYTF. Written as DNA, the CDR3 is TGTGCCAGCCGCAGCGGATCTAACTATGGCTACACCTTC. V gene TRBV11-2 combines with J gene TRBJ1-2; D call uncertain. CDR3 length: 13 amino acids. The germline gives CDR1 SGHAT, CDR2 FQNNGV. Trimming took off 8 bases at V and 0 bases at J, with 10 bases between the two ends.

This clone was observed once. This chain uses TRBV25-1 with TRBJ2-5, with 9 bases that match TRBD1. The V gene end was trimmed by 6 bases and the J gene end by 5 bases; junction bases not matched to a gene: 7. CDR3 size: 14 residues. From germline, CDR1 is MGHDK and CDR2 SYGVNS. The CDR3 loop is CASRPTGGAETQYF. CDR3 DNA: TGTGCCAGCAGGCCCACAGGGGGCGCGGAGACCCAGTACTTC.

The genes are TRBV18 and TRBJ2-1, with 8 bases aligning to TRBD1. Trimming cost V 5 bases and J 3 bases; bases outside gene matches: 6. This CDR3 region has 15 residues. In germline, CDR1 is KGHSH, CDR2 LQKENI. The CDR3: CASSSQGAGYNEQFF. In DNA, the CDR3 is TGTGCCAGCTCATCGCAGGGGGCGGGCTACAATGAGCAGTTCTTC.

The gene calls are TRBV19 and TRBJ1-6, with D maybe TRBD1 (5 bases). Trimming stripped 5 bases from V and 2 bases from J, with 19 bases between. The CDR3 contains 18 residues. CDR1 and CDR2 (germline): LNHDA, SQIVND (reference sequence). The CDR3 region has the DNA TGTGCCAGTAGTGCCTCCGGGGCCGCTGAACCCTATAATTCACCCCTCCACTTT. It encodes CASSASGAAEPYNSPLHF. Full variable domain (remainder filled in from reference TRBV19 and TRBJ1-6): DGGITQSPKYLFRKEGQNVTLSCEQNLNHDAMYWYRQDPGQGLRLIYYSQIVNDFQKGDIAEGYSVSREKKESFPLTVTSAQKNPTAFYLCASSASGAAEPYNSPLHFGNGTRLTVT.

The J gene is TRBJ1-1, the V gene TRBV9; unclear D gene. Between the trimmed V and J ends, which lost 2 bases and 4 bases, there was a span of 18 bases. The germline V gene encodes CDR1 SGDLS and CDR2 YYNGEE. The CDR3 length is 16 residues. The CDR3 coding sequence is TGTGCCAGCAGCGTGTCCCCAGGAAGAGAGGGCACTGAAGCTTTCTTT. It is translated as CASSVSPGREGTEAFF.

The chain recombines TRBV6-4 with TRBJ1-1; 8 bases are shared with TRBD1. Germline CDR1 and CDR2: MRHNA and SNTAGT. The CDR3 has 16 amino acids. With V trimmed by 8 bases and J by 0 bases, 11 bases remained unmatched. CDR3 sequence: CASFPGTGKMNTEAFF. In nucleotides, the CDR3 is TGTGCCAGCTTTCCCGGGACAGGAAAGATGAACACTGAAGCTTTCTTT.

The chain employs TRBV6-6 and TRBJ1-4; TRBD1 matches at 9 bases. V dropped 4 bases and J dropped 8; count of bases not matched to a gene: 5. The CDR3 sequence is 14 residues long. CDR1 is MNHNY and CDR2 is SVGAGI in the germline V gene (reference sequence). CDR3 amino acids: CASSWTGVGEKLFF. In nucleotides, the CDR3 is TGTGCCAGCAGTTGGACAGGGGTCGGGGAAAAACTGTTTTTT.

The chain uses TRBV6-5 and TRBJ2-3, with TRBD1 matching over 7 bases. Trimming cost V 6 bases and J 3 bases; bases outside gene matches: 6. This CDR3 is 14 amino acids long. The V gene's germline CDR1 is MNHEY and CDR2 SVGAGI. CDR3 sequence reads: CASRRQGSTDTQYF. CDR3 bases: TGTGCCAGCAGAAGACAGGGTAGTACAGATACGCAGTATTTT.

The chain's CDR3 is CASSPPTDTQYF. In DNA form, the CDR3 reads TGTGCCAGCAGCCCGCCCACAGATACGCAGTATTTT. The genes are TRBV11-3 and TRBJ2-3; D remains ambiguous. The length of the CDR3 is 12 residues. V dropped 5 bases and J dropped 2 bases, with 5 bases sitting between them. Germline loops: CDR1 SGHNT, CDR2 YENEEA.

The chain is built from TRBV30 and TRBJ2-1; the D gene could be TRBD1 or TRBD2 (5 bases each). From germline, CDR1 is GTSNPN and CDR2 SVGIG (reference sequence). V dropped 3 bases and J dropped 2 bases, with 14 bases sitting between them. The CDR3 is made up of 15 amino acids. The CDR3 region is CAWRMPRGAYNEQFF. The DNA of the CDR3 is TGTGCCTGGAGGATGCCTCGAGGGGCCTACAATGAGCAGTTCTTC.

Only one count was recorded for this clone. The chain uses TRBV19 and TRBJ1-2; TRBD1 is a possible D gene (6 bases). In germline, CDR1 is LNHDA, CDR2 SQIVND (reference sequence). The CDR3 extends over 15 amino acids. The V gene lost 0 bases and the J gene lost 4 bases, with 12 bases spanning the gap. CDR3 nucleotides: TGTGCCAGTAGTATAGATTGGGACACTGTCTATGGCTACACCTTC. It yields the protein CASSIDWDTVYGYTF.

The rearrangement uses TRBV7-2 and TRBJ1-1; possibly TRBD1 for D (5 bases). The V and J ends lost 5 bases and 3 bases respectively, with 13 bases between them. CDR3 length: 14 amino acids. Germline CDR1 and CDR2: SGHTA and FQGNSA. The CDR3: CASSPGGGDTEAFF. Here the CDR3 DNA reads TGTGCCAGCAGCCCCGGCGGGGGGGACACTGAAGCTTTCTTT.

The V gene is TRBV5-4, the J gene TRBJ2-7, with 9 positions matching TRBD2. There are 17 residues in the CDR3. J gave up 2 bases and V 3 bases, and 12 bases lay outside the gene matches. Germline CDR1 SGHNT, CDR2 YYREEE (reference sequence). The CDR3 sequence is CASSSALSGSVTYEQYF. CDR3 nucleotide sequence: TGTGCCAGCAGCTCCGCCCTTAGCGGGAGTGTTACCTACGAGCAGTACTTC.